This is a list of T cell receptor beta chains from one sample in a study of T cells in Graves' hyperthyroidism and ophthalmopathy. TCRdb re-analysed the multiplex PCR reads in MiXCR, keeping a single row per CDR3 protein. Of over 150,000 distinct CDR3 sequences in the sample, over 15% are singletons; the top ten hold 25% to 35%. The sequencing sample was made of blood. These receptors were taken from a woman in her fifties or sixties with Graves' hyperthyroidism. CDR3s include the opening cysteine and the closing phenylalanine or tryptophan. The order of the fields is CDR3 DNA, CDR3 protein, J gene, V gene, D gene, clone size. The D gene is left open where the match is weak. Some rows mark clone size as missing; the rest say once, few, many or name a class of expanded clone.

CDR3 DNA: TGTGCCAGCAGCTTAGGGGGTGATTCGTATACGCAGTATTTT
CDR3 protein: CASSLGGDSYTQYF
J gene: TRBJ2-3
V gene: TRBV7-9
D gene: -
clone size: many

CDR3 DNA: TGTGCCAGCCTCCGGGACAGGGGCGAGCAGTACTTC
CDR3 protein: CASLRDRGEQYF
J gene: TRBJ2-7
V gene: TRBV28
D gene: TRBD1
clone size: -

CDR3 DNA: TGTGCCAGCAGGGGTGGGGGTGTAGATGAAAAACTGTTTTTT
CDR3 protein: CASRGGGVDEKLFF
J gene: TRBJ1-4
V gene: TRBV6-1
D gene: -
clone size: many

CDR3 DNA: TGTGCCACCAGCAGAGACCCCGCCGGCAATCAGCCCCAGCATTTT
CDR3 protein: CATSRDPAGNQPQHF
J gene: TRBJ1-5
V gene: TRBV15
D gene: -
clone size: many

CDR3 DNA: TGTGCCAGCAGCATAAACAGGGGTGGTCTGTTCTTC
CDR3 protein: CASSINRGGLFF
J gene: TRBJ2-1
V gene: TRBV7-9
D gene: TRBD1
clone size: many

CDR3 DNA: TGTGCCAGCAGGGCAGGGTCATACAACGAGCAGTACTTC
CDR3 protein: CASRAGSYNEQYF
J gene: TRBJ2-7
V gene: TRBV27
D gene: -
clone size: many

CDR3 DNA: TGCGCCAGCAGCCAATCTGCCACTAGCGGGGGCACAGATACGCAGTATTTT
CDR3 protein: CASSQSATSGGTDTQYF
J gene: TRBJ2-3
V gene: TRBV4-1
D gene: TRBD2
clone size: few

CDR3 DNA: TGTGCCAGCAGCGGGGGGCCAAACTATGGCTACACCTTC
CDR3 protein: CASSGGPNYGYTF
J gene: TRBJ1-2
V gene: TRBV9
D gene: -
clone size: few

CDR3 DNA: TGTGCCAGCAGCGACTCACCCGGTAATGAAAAACTGTTTTTT
CDR3 protein: CASSDSPGNEKLFF
J gene: TRBJ1-4
V gene: TRBV7-2
D gene: -
clone size: many

CDR3 DNA: TGCGCCAGCAGCCCACGACAGATGGGGCTCGGGACCCAGTACTTC
CDR3 protein: CASSPRQMGLGTQYF
J gene: TRBJ2-5
V gene: TRBV5-1
D gene: -
clone size: many

CDR3 DNA: TGCAGTGCTAAGGGGCAGGACCGTGAAGCTTTCTTT
CDR3 protein: CSAKGQDREAFF
J gene: TRBJ1-1
V gene: TRBV20-1
D gene: -
clone size: many